These 19 T cell receptor beta chains were sequenced from one sample in a study of OX40 agonist ivuxolimab in advanced cancers. Repertoires were generated with immunoSEQ multiplex PCR, while TCRdb's copy carries only in-frame clones and drops some. The table has fewer than 30,000 clones, about three quarters seen once. The sequencing used CD4+ or CD8+ T cells sorted from blood, collected in a trial of the OX40 agonist ivuxolimab. These receptors were collected from an adult with an advanced solid tumor such as melanoma, head and neck, liver or kidney cancer.

By its share, this clone is large (0.1 to 1%). Other DNA sequences in the sample encode the same CDR3. The chain links TRBV19 to TRBJ2-1; either TRBD1 or TRBD2 may fit D (5 bases each). The V end was cut by 3 bases, the J end by 5 bases, with 8 bases between. CDR1 is LNHDA, CDR2 SQIVND, per germline (reference sequence). The CDR3 runs 13 residues. The CDR3 region is CASSIGGNNEQFF. CDR3 nucleotides: TGTGCCAGTAGTATTGGGGGAAACAATGAGCAGTTCTTC. Based on the CDR3 plus reference TRBV19 and TRBJ2-1, the full variable domain is DGGITQSPKYLFRKEGQNVTLSCEQNLNHDAMYWYRQDPGQGLRLIYYSQIVNDFQKGDIAEGYSVSREKKESFPLTVTSAQKNPTAFYLCASSIGGNNEQFFGPGTRLTVL.

This clone was detected only once. In DNA form, the CDR3 reads TGTGCCGCCTTACCTAGGGGGCAGGGCTTCTATGGCTACACCTTC. Protein product: CAALPRGQGFYGYTF. The J gene is TRBJ1-2, the V gene TRBV15; 7 nucleotides line up with TRBD1. Germline V gene sequence: CDR1 LNHNV, CDR2 YYDKDF (reference sequence). Losses at the gene ends were 11 bases for V and 4 bases for J; bases not matched to a gene: 16. This CDR3 comprises 15 residues. The variable domain in full, completed from reference TRBV15 and TRBJ1-2, reads DAMVIQNPRYQVTQFGKPVTLSCSQTLNHNVMYWYQQKSSQAPKLLFHYYDKDFNNEADTPDNFQSRRPNTSFCFLDIRSPGLGDTAMYLCAALPRGQGFYGYTFGSGTRLTVV.

The chain links TRBV7-6 to TRBJ2-3; no reliable D call. This CDR3 region has 14 residues. Looked up from germline, CDR1 is SGHVS and CDR2 is FNYEAQ. Trimming removed 3 bases at V and 0 bases at J, with 7 bases between. CDR3 region: CASSFISSTDTQYF. The CDR3 nucleotides are TGTGCCAGCAGCTTCATATCTAGCACAGATACGCAGTATTTT.

The chain employs TRBV27 and TRBJ2-5; 7 positions agree with TRBD2. The trim removed 5 bases at V and 5 bases at J, leaving 11 bases unmatched. This CDR3 comprises 15 residues. Per germline, CDR1 MNHEY and CDR2 SMNVEV (reference sequence). CDR3 amino acids: CASSPSVGRGETQYF. The CDR3 DNA reads TGTGCCAGCAGTCCAAGTGTGGGGCGGGGGGAGACCCAGTACTTC.

In this sample, this clone turned up once. The J gene is TRBJ1-6, the V gene TRBV13; a possible D gene is TRBD1 (5 bases). Trimming shortened V by 1 base and J by 0 bases, and 7 bases separated the two germline ends. Germline V gene data show CDR1 as PRHDT and CDR2 as FYEKMQ (reference sequence). CDR3 length equals 16 residues. The CDR3 nucleotides are TGTGCCAGCAGCTTAGAGGGGTCCTCCTATAATTCACCCCTCCACTTT. This codes for CASSLEGSSYNSPLHF.

V is TRBV2 and J is TRBJ2-7, with D possibly being TRBD1 (6 bases). This CDR3 is built from 13 residues. Germline V gene data show CDR1 as SNHLY and CDR2 as FYNNEI. Trimming took 3 bases from V and 3 from J, leaving 9 bases between them. The CDR3 nucleotides read TGTGCCAGCAGTGACCCGGACAGCTACGAGCAGTACTTC. Translating it yields CASSDPDSYEQYF.

This clone was seen only a few times. This chain uses TRBV6-5 with TRBJ1-6, with D uncertain. Germline-derived CDR1 and CDR2 are MNHEY and SVGAGI. Trimming removed 4 bases from V and 10 bases from J, with 17 bases in between. The CDR3 runs to 15 residues. The CDR3 spells CASSFATEKRSPLHF. CDR3 in DNA: TGTGCCAGCAGTTTTGCGACCGAGAAGAGATCACCCCTCCACTTT.

The chain uses TRBV7-8 and TRBJ1-2; 7 nucleotides agree with TRBD1. The CDR3 has 12 amino acids. In germline, CDR1 is SGHVS, CDR2 FQNEAQ. V lost 5 bases, J lost 8 bases, and 5 bases stayed unmatched. The CDR3 DNA reads TGTGCCAGCAGCGACAGGGTGGGGGGCTACACCTTC. Protein sequence: CASSDRVGGYTF.

V gene TRBV6-5 combines with J gene TRBJ1-4; the D is unclear. Per germline, CDR1 MNHEY and CDR2 SVGAGI. The CDR3 totals 14 residues. Trimming left V 0 bases short and J 7 bases short, with 9 bases between. Here the CDR3 DNA reads TGTGCCAGCAGTTACTCGACCGTTGGTGAAAAACTGTTTTTT. Translating it yields CASSYSTVGEKLFF.

This clone was seen a handful of times. The chain couples TRBV19 to TRBJ2-2; maybe TRBD1 (5 bases). CDR1 is LNHDA, CDR2 SQIVND, per germline (reference sequence). V lost 3 bases and J lost 4, with 9 bases in between. The CDR3 length is 14 residues. CDR3 loop: CASSMVQGTGELFF. DNA of the CDR3: TGTGCCAGTAGTATGGTCCAGGGCACCGGGGAGCTGTTTTTT.

The rearrangement uses TRBV11-1 and TRBJ2-5; 7 bases are a match to TRBD2. The CDR3 extends over 15 amino acids. CDR1 and CDR2 (germline): SGHAT, FQDESV (reference sequence). Trimming removed 2 bases from V and 4 bases from J; junction bases left unmatched: 7. CDR3 nucleotide sequence: TGTGCCAGCAGCTTAAGTGTCGGGGGGTCAGAGACCCAGTACTTC. This gives the protein CASSLSVGGSETQYF. Full variable domain (remainder filled in from reference TRBV11-1 and TRBJ2-5): EAEVAQSPRYKITEKSQAVAFWCDPISGHATLYWYRQILGQGPELLVQFQDESVVDDSQLPKDRFSAERLKGVDSTLKIQPAELGDSAMYLCASSLSVGGSETQYFGPGTRLLVL.

The chain joins TRBV11-3 to TRBJ1-5, with no clear D. In germline, CDR1 is SGHNT, CDR2 YENEEA. Trimming left V 8 bases short and J 9 bases short, with 14 bases between. The CDR3 sequence is 12 residues long. DNA for the CDR3: TGTGCCAGCGGAGAGGCCCGGCGGCCCCAGCATTTT. Its protein product is CASGEARRPQHF. Combining the CDR3 with reference TRBV11-3 and TRBJ1-5 gives the whole variable domain EAGVVQSPRYKIIEKKQPVAFWCNPISGHNTLYWYLQNLGQGPELLIRYENEEAVDDSQLPKDRFSAERLKGVDSTLKIQPAELGDSAVYLCASGEARRPQHFGDGTRLSIL.

This chain links TRBV29-1 with TRBJ2-1, with TRBD2 identical over 7 bases. The CDR3 length is 14 residues. In germline, CDR1 is SQVTM, CDR2 ANQGSEA. Trimming at V came to 8 bases and at J to 5 bases, leaving 12 bases not matched to a gene. The chain's CDR3 is CSYWGGNGNNEQFF. DNA for the CDR3: TGCAGCTACTGGGGGGGAAACGGGAACAATGAGCAGTTCTTC.

The count of this clone is one. The chain couples TRBV9 to TRBJ2-5; 7 positions match TRBD1. V trimming: 6 bases; J trimming: 2 bases; junction bases outside the gene matches: 7. This CDR3 spans 14 amino acids. Germline V gene data show CDR1 as SGDLS and CDR2 as YYNGEE. CDR3 sequence reads: CASNRDRDQETQYF. The CDR3 DNA follows: TGTGCCAGCAACCGGGACAGAGATCAAGAGACCCAGTACTTC.

V gene TRBV11-1 combines with J gene TRBJ2-7; TRBD1 agrees at 11 bases. This CDR3 comprises 15 residues. Trimming took 3 bases from V and 1 from J; bases not matched to a gene: 2. Germline CDR1 reads SGHAT; CDR2 reads FQDESV (reference sequence). The CDR3: CASSFGTGGSYEQYF. The CDR3, as DNA: TGTGCCAGCAGCTTCGGGACAGGGGGATCCTACGAGCAGTACTTC.

This chain links TRBV4-1 with TRBJ1-1, with D unresolved. This CDR3 region has 14 residues. The germline CDR1 and CDR2 sequences are MGHRA and YSYEKL. V gave up 4 bases and J gave up 1 base, with 10 bases separating them. For the CDR3, the DNA is TGCGCCAGCAGCCTTTCGGACGGGAACACTGAAGCTTTCTTT. Encoded protein: CASSLSDGNTEAFF.

The chain couples TRBV27 to TRBJ1-1, with D possibly TRBD1 on 5 matching bases. CDR1 and CDR2 (germline): MNHEY, SMNVEV (reference sequence). The length of the CDR3 is 16 residues. Trimming left V 0 bases short and J 0 bases short, with 11 bases between. CDR3 sequence (DNA): TGTGCCAGCAGTTTATCACAGGACAAATTGAACACTGAAGCTTTCTTT. This encodes CASSLSQDKLNTEAFF.

This chain joins TRBV7-9 and TRBJ2-1, with 11 bases aligning to TRBD1. CDR1 is SEHNR, CDR2 FQNEAQ, per germline (reference sequence). V was pared by 1 base and J by 4 bases, with 9 bases of the junction left unmatched. The CDR3 has 18 residues. The CDR3 DNA sequence: TGTGCCAGCAGCTTAGATCTCCGGACAGGGGGCCGTTACAATGAGCAGTTCTTC. Its translation: CASSLDLRTGGRYNEQFF.

This clone was counted only a few times. The V and J genes are TRBV6-1 and TRBJ1-2, with TRBD1 matching 7 bases. Germline V CDR1 and CDR2: MNHNS, SASEGT. Trimming took 5 bases from V and 6 from J; bases not matched to a gene: 9. The CDR3 is 14 residues long. The CDR3 DNA reads as TGTGCCAGCAGTTCCCAGGGGGGGGGCAATGGCTACACCTTC. Translation gives CASSSQGGGNGYTF.